This TCR beta chain was found in a study of T cell responses to AZD1222 COVID-19 vaccine (dated by TCRdb to 2020 to 2022). About the study as a whole: TCR sequencing was performed for roughly 250 trial participants, of whom 200 to 210 were given two doses of AZD1222 and around 26 were given two doses of MenACWY control vaccine. Enrollment into the trials was organized by age into subgroups of 18-55, 56-69 and 70-plus years, and those subgroups contained about 150, 27 and 61 TCR-sequenced participants, respectively.

The CDR3 regions of human TCRbeta chains were subjected to immunosequencing. The paper's data handling went like this. TCRs in the repertoires were compared against a reference library of SARS-CoV-2-specific TCRs that had been generated with the MIRA antigen-specificity platform. Breadth meant the fraction of unique TCRs that were SARS-CoV-2-associated, whereas depth meant the fraction of total T cells that were SARS-CoV-2-associated. Using the MIRA data, each spike-specific TCR was assigned both to the spike region to which the TCR was reactive and to a CD4 or CD8 class. Log10-transformed breadth and depth values were compared by one-way ANOVA with Sidak's multiple comparisons tests. What TCRdb holds here is the immuneACCESS table cut down to in-frame rearrangements. Part of the clones is not present; checked against another copy, under half of the missing clones reflect an unresolved V gene, and the others are unexplained. D and trimming were read from the DNA, whereas the V and J calls and clone size are those reported in that table. The sample contains about 75,000 clones, approximately 88% of them found a single time. The top ten clones comprise 9% to 10% of the sample.

The germline V gene sets CDR1 to MDHEN and CDR2 to SYDVKM. Reading from cysteine to phenylalanine, the CDR3 counts 14 amino acids. Here the CDR3 DNA is all that survives: 42 bases in frame from base 1. A remark on this clone: What this receptor recognizes is not known. At one of its ends the junction is not consistent with the germline gene, which may arise from a read error.

Study-level results and caveats: Epitopes outside the regions mutated in the B.1.351 and B.1.1.7 variants were reportedly recognized by nearly half of the unique spike-specific TCRs. Because no day 14 peak-response samples were available, repertoires were characterized only after the peak T cell response. After two AZD1222 doses, spike-specific TCR breadth and depth were significantly higher than at day 0 and than in MenACWY recipients. Conclusions about previously exposed vaccinees were limited because only six or seven AZD1222 recipients were SARS-CoV-2 seropositive at baseline. The 56-69-year group was small, and its depth increase did not reach significance, likely because of low power. Most participants were white British and females outnumbered males, and the authors suggested that clonal diversity may have been underestimated. Vaccine-associated CD4 TCRs spanned the whole spike protein, with dominant responses in regions 160-218 and 743-854.

This sample's time point label indicates: about 28 days (+/-7) after the second vaccine dose. The treatment or condition label of this sample denotes: meningococcal conjugate vaccine given as trial control. Vaccinee samples were obtained from the UK trials COV001 and COV002, which included a single-blind randomized controlled phase 2/3 trial of AZD1222 (ChAdOx1 nCoV-19) in healthy adults. For TCRbeta chain sequencing, PBMC samples were collected from trial participants at day 0 and at day 28 after the second dose. This sequence originates from an adult who received the MenACWY meningococcal vaccine as a control. Recombination linked TRBV28 to TRBJ1-5; 7 bases in the junction line up with TRBD1. The material sequenced was peripheral blood, taken 28 days after the second dose of the MenACWY control vaccine. The DNA sequence is TGTGCCAGCATTTTACAGGGGTACGGTCAGCCCCAGCATTTT. The resulting protein is CASILQGYGQPQHF. Where the CDR3 stops, the reference TRBV28 and TRBJ1-5 genes take over; the full variable domain is DVKVTQSSRYLVKRTGEKVFLECVQDMDHENMFWYRQDPGLGLRLIYFSYDVKMKEKGDIPEGYSVSREKKERFSLILESASTNQTSMYLCASILQGYGQPQHFGDGTRLSIL.